The rows below give T cell receptor beta chains drawn from one sample of a study of identical twins. Via MiXCR, TCRdb re-called the 5' RACE reads, giving one row per CDR3 protein. The data contain hundreds of thousands of distinct CDR3 sequences, about 18% of them seen just once; the ten biggest clones take up about an eighth. The data also belong to a second study, concerning T cells expressing NK-cell markers.

Sequenced sample: PBMCs. The receptors originated from a woman between 18 and 29 years old in good health. Each CDR3 is given with its conserved first and last residue. D genes are given only for firm matches. Clone sizes are given selectively: once, few, many, or a class where the clone is expanded.

size: -
J: TRBJ2-3
D: -
V: TRBV7-2
DNA: TGTGCCAGCAGCTTAGGAGGGAGACTTTCCGATACGCAGTATTTT
CDR3: CASSLGGRLSDTQYF

size: -
J: TRBJ2-7
D: -
V: TRBV6-1
DNA: TGTGCCAGCAGCCCGATGAGGGGGTCCCACGAGCAGTACTTC
CDR3: CASSPMRGSHEQYF

size: few
J: TRBJ2-2
D: TRBD1
V: TRBV24-1
DNA: TGTGCCACCAGTGGTCAGGGGGCAGGCACCGGGGAGCTGTTTTTT
CDR3: CATSGQGAGTGELFF

size: few
J: TRBJ2-2
D: -
V: TRBV9
DNA: TGTGCCAGCAGCGCAGGGGGGGGGACAGGATGGACCGGGGAGCTGTTTTTT
CDR3: CASSAGGGTGWTGELFF

size: many
J: TRBJ2-1
D: TRBD2
V: TRBV4-3
DNA: TGCGCCAGCAGCCAAGGACTAGCGGACTACAATGAGCAGTTCTTC
CDR3: CASSQGLADYNEQFF

size: many
J: TRBJ1-1
D: -
V: TRBV11-2
DNA: TGTGCCAGCAGCTTAGATCCGTCAGCCAACACTGAAGCTTTCTTT
CDR3: CASSLDPSANTEAFF

size: medium-sized
J: TRBJ1-1
D: -
V: TRBV5-6
DNA: TGTGCCAGCAGCTTGGTGATAGGGGAGGAAGCTTTCTTT
CDR3: CASSLVIGEEAFF

size: few
J: TRBJ1-2
D: -
V: TRBV7-9
DNA: TGTGCCAGCAGCTCTCACGTAACGGATGTGTCCTATGGCTACACCTTC
CDR3: CASSSHVTDVSYGYTF

size: -
J: TRBJ1-2
D: TRBD1
V: TRBV20-1
DNA: TGCAGTGCTAGAAAGGGGGCGGAGGGCTACACCTTC
CDR3: CSARKGAEGYTF

size: -
J: TRBJ2-1
D: TRBD2
V: TRBV3-1
DNA: TGTGCCAGCCGAAAAGTGTCTAGCGGGAATGAGCAGTTCTTC
CDR3: CASRKVSSGNEQFF

size: few
J: TRBJ2-3
D: -
V: TRBV12-3/TRBV12-4
DNA: TGTGCCATGGGGCGGCTTAGCACAGATACGCAGTATTTT
CDR3: CAMGRLSTDTQYF

size: -
J: TRBJ1-1
D: TRBD1
V: TRBV11-2
DNA: TGTGCCAGCAACACCGGGACAGGGAAAACTGAAGCTTTCTTT
CDR3: CASNTGTGKTEAFF

size: few
J: TRBJ2-5
D: TRBD1
V: TRBV29-1
DNA: TGCAGCGTTGATATTGACGGGAAATGGGACAGACGGGACTTC
CDR3: CSVDIDGKWDRRDF

size: few
J: TRBJ2-1
D: -
V: TRBV18
DNA: TGTGCCAGCAGTCCAGCGGGTAATGAGCAGTTCTTC
CDR3: CASSPAGNEQFF

size: few
J: TRBJ1-1
D: -
V: TRBV12-3/TRBV12-4
DNA: TGTGCCTCGGAGGCGGGGAGGGCTGAAGCTTTCTTT
CDR3: CASEAGRAEAFF

size: few
J: TRBJ2-7
D: TRBD2
V: TRBV27
DNA: TGTGCCAGCAGTTTATCGGTAGCGGGAGACTACGAGCAGTACTTC
CDR3: CASSLSVAGDYEQYF

size: few
J: TRBJ1-2
D: -
V: TRBV12-3/TRBV12-4
DNA: TGTGCCAGCAGTTCCCGGGACTCCCCTTTATATGGCTACACCTTC
CDR3: CASSSRDSPLYGYTF

size: -
J: TRBJ2-5
D: -
V: TRBV30
DNA: TGTGCCTGGGCCCTGGGAGGGGGCCAAGAGACCCAGTACTTC
CDR3: CAWALGGGQETQYF

size: few
J: TRBJ2-7
D: -
V: TRBV12-3/TRBV12-4
DNA: TGTGCCAGCGGGGTGGGGAAGGGTCTTTCCTACGAGCAGTACTTC
CDR3: CASGVGKGLSYEQYF

size: few
J: TRBJ1-1
D: -
V: TRBV6-1
DNA: TGTGCCAGCAGCCCCTCGACCGCTGGTGAAGCTTTCTTT
CDR3: CASSPSTAGEAFF

size: few
J: TRBJ2-1
D: -
V: TRBV11-1
DNA: TGTGCCAGCAACCGCATCCGCAGGGGAGAGGGTTCCTACAATGAGCAGTTCTTC
CDR3: CASNRIRRGEGSYNEQFF

size: -
J: TRBJ1-2
D: -
V: TRBV20-1
DNA: TGCAGTTACCTACACTATGGCTACACCTTC
CDR3: CSYLHYGYTF

size: few
J: TRBJ2-1
D: TRBD2
V: TRBV27
DNA: TGTGCCAGCAGTTTGGGAGGACTAGGGCAGTTCTTC
CDR3: CASSLGGLGQFF

size: once
J: TRBJ1-1
D: -
V: TRBV12-3/TRBV12-4
DNA: TGTGCGGGAGGGGTTGGCACTGAAGCTTTCTTT
CDR3: CAGGVGTEAFF

size: -
J: TRBJ1-1
D: -
V: TRBV7-8
DNA: TGTGCCAGCAGCGCTCCCTTAGGTGAAGCTTTCTTT
CDR3: CASSAPLGEAFF

size: -
J: TRBJ2-7
D: -
V: TRBV6-2/TRBV6-3
DNA: TGTGCCAGCAGCTCGCCCGTGAGCCGCGAGCAGTACTTC
CDR3: CASSSPVSREQYF

size: few
J: TRBJ2-3
D: -
V: TRBV20-1
DNA: TGCAGTGCGGGAAGACCCGACACAGATACGCAGTATTTT
CDR3: CSAGRPDTDTQYF

size: -
J: TRBJ2-2
D: -
V: TRBV6-5
DNA: TGTGCCAGCAGTCAACAGGGTTGGGAGCTGTTTTTT
CDR3: CASSQQGWELFF

size: few
J: TRBJ1-2
D: TRBD1
V: TRBV12-3/TRBV12-4
DNA: TGTGCCAACCCGGGACAGGGGGCGGCTGGCTACACCTTC
CDR3: CANPGQGAAGYTF

size: few
J: TRBJ2-7
D: -
V: TRBV27
DNA: -
CDR3: CASSTSDSFTYEQYF

size: few
J: TRBJ2-7
D: -
V: TRBV20-1
DNA: TGCAGTGCTAGTAGTCAGGGGTCCTACGAGCAGTACTTC
CDR3: CSASSQGSYEQYF

size: -
J: TRBJ2-5
D: -
V: TRBV6-2/TRBV6-3
DNA: TGTGCCAGCAGTTACGGTACAGGCAAGAGGACCCAGTACTTC
CDR3: CASSYGTGKRTQYF